The 15 T cell receptor beta chains listed next were all sequenced from one sample in a study of graft-versus-host responses after intestinal transplantation. Using immunoSEQ multiplex PCR, the repertoire was profiled, and TCRdb retains in-frame clones only, with some absent. The table shows over 85,000 clones, with 94% occurring only once. Their antigens remain unidentified. This sample comprised unstimulated CD4+ T cells sorted from spleen or lymph node cells, obtained before transplant. These receptors all come from a human donor who was the organ donor for an intestinal transplant.

As regards this clone: The conserved closing phenylalanine or tryptophan is absent in this CDR3, likely reflecting a read error. The chain couples TRBV9 to TRBJ1-2; D is undetermined. Trimming took off 0 bases at V and 3 bases at J, with 12 bases between the two ends. There are 15 residues in the CDR3. Germline V CDR1 and CDR2: SGDLS, YYNGEE. CDR3 sequence: CASSVGGIAYYGYTL. The CDR3 nucleotides are TGTGCCAGCAGCGTAGGAGGCATCGCGTACTATGGCTACACCCTC.

The V gene is TRBV7-6, the J gene TRBJ2-7; D is possibly TRBD1 (5 bases). The CDR3 sequence is 15 residues long. V lost 1 base and J 3 bases, leaving 13 bases between the germline ends. Germline CDR1 SGHVS, CDR2 FNYEAQ. The CDR3 here is CASSLVWGRDYEQYF. DNA for the CDR3: TGTGCCAGCAGCTTAGTTTGGGGCAGAGACTACGAGCAGTACTTC.

The V and J genes are TRBV28 and TRBJ1-2, with D possibly TRBD1 on 6 matching bases. This CDR3 comprises 13 residues. The V end was cut by 3 bases, the J end by 5 bases, with 10 bases between. From germline, CDR1 is MDHEN and CDR2 SYDVKM. The CDR3 DNA reads TGTGCCAGCAGTTTTTGGGGGGCTTATGGCTACACCTTC. Protein sequence: CASSFWGAYGYTF.

This chain uses TRBV4-1 with TRBJ2-5; 11 positions match TRBD2. Germline CDR1 MGHRA, CDR2 YSYEKL. This CDR3 is built from 19 residues. V was clipped by 4 bases and J by 5 bases; unmatched bases: 18. CDR3 in amino acids: CASSPAGASGGTIGETQYF. The CDR3 nucleotides read TGCGCCAGCAGCCCCGCCGGGGCTAGCGGGGGGACTATAGGCGAGACCCAGTACTTC.

This clone was counted once. This chain links TRBV27 with TRBJ1-2; 7 positions match TRBD1. Unmatched junction bases numbered 1, after V lost 2 bases and J lost 4 bases. Germline-derived CDR1 and CDR2 are MNHEY and SMNVEV (reference sequence). The CDR3 loop spans 13 amino acids. The chain's CDR3 is CASSLPGGYGYTF. The CDR3 coding sequence is TGTGCCAGCAGTTTACCAGGGGGCTATGGCTACACCTTC.

A single count supports this clone. The rearrangement joins TRBV6-6 to TRBJ1-1; weak D call: TRBD1 (5 bases). Germline CDR1 reads MNHNY; CDR2 reads SVGAGI (reference sequence). This CDR3 is built from 13 residues. Trimming removed 6 bases from V and 4 bases from J, with 12 bases in between. The CDR3 is CASRDLGGTEAFF. Written as DNA, the CDR3 is TGTGCCAGCAGGGATCTTGGGGGCACTGAAGCTTTCTTT.

For this clone: Its ends do not fully match the called genes, so a read error is possible. CDR3 in amino acids: CASSVGSGGPIWVF. CDR3 coding DNA: TGTGCCAGCAGCGTAGGGAGCGGGGGCCCCATCTGGGTCTTC. V usage is TRBV9 and J usage is TRBJ2-1; the match to TRBD2 covers 8 bases. The CDR3 is made up of 14 amino acids. The germline V gene has CDR1 SGDLS and CDR2 YYNGEE.

The genes are TRBV5-1 and TRBJ2-1; 7 bases are shared with TRBD2. CDR1 is SGHRS, CDR2 YFSETQ, per germline. With V trimmed by 4 bases and J by 16 bases, 20 bases remained unmatched. The CDR3 loop spans 15 amino acids. CDR3 residues: CASSPQSAGVSERFF. CDR3 nucleotides: TGCGCCAGCAGCCCCCAGAGTGCGGGGGTTTCTGAAAGATTCTTC. Combining the CDR3 with reference TRBV5-1 and TRBJ2-1 gives the whole variable domain KAGVTQTPRYLIKTRGQQVTLSCSPISGHRSVSWYQQTPGQGLQFLFEYFSETQRNKGNFPGRFSGRQFSNSRSEMNVSTLELGDSALYLCASSPQSAGVSERFFGPGTRLTVL.

The J gene is TRBJ1-1, the V gene TRBV28; D gene unclear. This CDR3 region has 13 residues. Germline CDR1 and CDR2: MDHEN and SYDVKM. The CDR3 DNA sequence: TGTGTCGGTAGGCAATCGATGAACACTGAAGCTTTCTTT. Encoded protein: CVGRQSMNTEAFF.

The chain uses TRBV6-4 and TRBJ2-1; TRBD2 matches at 7 bases. Germline trimming cut 3 bases from V and 3 bases from J; bases unmatched to any gene: 2. The CDR3 contains 14 residues. The germline V gene encodes CDR1 MRHNA and CDR2 SNTAGT. Here the CDR3 DNA reads TGTGCCAGCAGTGAACGGGGGGACTACAATGAGCAGTTCTTC. This codes for CASSERGDYNEQFF.

This chain links TRBV5-1 with TRBJ2-7; 8 bases map to TRBD1. The germline V gene encodes CDR1 SGHRS and CDR2 YFSETQ. V dropped 3 bases and J dropped 0; count of bases not matched to a gene: 2. The CDR3 runs 14 residues. CDR3: CASSSGTGSYEQYF. The CDR3 coding sequence is TGCGCCAGCAGCTCGGGGACAGGCTCCTACGAGCAGTACTTC.

V gene TRBV7-9 combines with J gene TRBJ2-1; D tentatively fits TRBD1 or TRBD2 (5 bases each). The germline V gene encodes CDR1 SEHNR and CDR2 FQNEAQ (reference sequence). V dropped 1 base and J dropped 7 bases, with 14 bases sitting between them. This CDR3 contains 15 residues. In DNA, the CDR3 is TGTGCCAGCAGCTTAGGGACCGGGGCCCGAAATGAGCAGTTCTTC. Protein product: CASSLGTGARNEQFF.

This sequence joins TRBV14 and TRBJ2-1, with 8 bases lining up with TRBD2. The V gene's germline CDR1 is SGHDN and CDR2 FVKESK. V dropped 4 bases and J dropped 9; count of bases not matched to a gene: 11. The CDR3 has 15 amino acids. The CDR3 reads CASSPLAGGRTEQFF. CDR3 in DNA: TGTGCCAGCAGCCCGCTGGCGGGGGGACGGACTGAGCAGTTCTTC. The full variable domain, completed using reference TRBV14 and TRBJ2-1, is EAGVTQFPSHSVIEKGQTVTLRCDPISGHDNLYWYRRVMGKEIKFLLHFVKESKQDESGMPNNRFLAERTGGTYSTLKVQPAELEDSGVYFCASSPLAGGRTEQFFGPGTRLTVL.

This chain connects TRBV7-9 to TRBJ2-7, with D possibly TRBD2 on 5 matching bases. CDR3 length: 15 amino acids. Germline assignment: CDR1 SEHNR and CDR2 FQNEAQ (reference sequence). V was pared by 3 bases and J by 0 bases, with 12 bases between. The CDR3: CASSFGGAHSYEQYF. CDR3 DNA: TGTGCCAGCAGCTTCGGAGGAGCCCACTCCTACGAGCAGTACTTC.

The chain links TRBV5-7 to TRBJ2-3; 11 nucleotides match TRBD1. TRBV5-7 is reported as an ORF; its role is uncertain. Trimming at V came to 3 bases and at J to 5 bases, leaving 5 bases not matched to a gene. CDR3 length: 15 residues. CDR3 DNA sequence: TGTGCCAGCAGCTCAGGACAGGGGGCCGGAGATACGCAGTATTTT. Translation gives CASSSGQGAGDTQYF.